This TCR beta chain appears in the sequencing data of a study of blood T cell repertoires in COVID-19. Only in-frame clones appear in the TCRdb table, and some are missing; sequencing was by immunoSEQ multiplex PCR. The table includes about 200,000 clones, around four fifths detected once. Per the germline V gene, CDR1 is MDHEN and CDR2 is SYDVKM. The germline V and J ends were trimmed by 5 bases and 7 bases, with 11 bases remaining between them. The CDR3 is 12 amino acids. This clone has more than one count but fewer than ten. The TCR comes from a woman in her fifties or sixties who had been exposed to COVID-19. The V call is TRBV28, the J call TRBJ1-2, with D possibly being TRBD1 (6 bases). Sequencing used PBMCs or T cells enriched from blood (not recorded which). CDR3 region: CASSGGAPGYTF. CDR3 bases: TGTGCCAGCAGTGGGGGGGCGCCTGGCTACACCTTC.